The 20 T cell receptor beta chains presented below share a single source sample, sequenced in a study of response to subunit inactivated influenza vaccine. Each CDR3 protein is one row after TCRdb ran MiXCR on the RT-PCR reads. Of around 200,000 distinct CDR3 sequences listed, roughly 8.7% were seen once; the top ten hold about a tenth. The specimen comprised non-naive T cells sorted from PBMCs, sampled on the day of vaccination. The source of these receptors is a man aged 50-60 years who received an inactivated influenza vaccine.

The chain employs TRBV27 and TRBJ1-1; D call uncertain. The CDR3 has 15 amino acids. V lost 6 bases to trimming and J lost 0 bases, with 14 bases between them. The V gene's germline CDR1 is MNHEY and CDR2 SMNVEV (reference sequence). CDR3 coding DNA: TGTGCCAGCAGACCATTTAGTCTCCTGAACACTGAAGCTTTCTTT. As protein: CASRPFSLLNTEAFF.

The gene calls are TRBV6-1 and TRBJ2-7, with 7 bases matching TRBD2. Trimming cost V 4 bases and J 4 bases; bases outside gene matches: 13. The CDR3 is 16 residues long. Germline V CDR1 and CDR2: MNHNS, SASEGT. CDR3 bases: TGTGCCAGCAGTGGGGGCGGGGCGGGAGTTGGGTACGAGCAGTACTTC. Its protein product is CASSGGGAGVGYEQYF.

In its sample, this clonotype was seen many times. The chain's CDR3 is CASSLAGQIYGYTF. CDR3 DNA sequence: TGTGCCAGCAGTTTAGCGGGGCAGATCTATGGCTACACCTTC. The rearrangement uses TRBV12-3 or TRBV12-4 and TRBJ1-2; D is possibly TRBD1 (5 bases). The CDR3 contains 14 residues. V dropped 0 bases and J dropped 4 bases, with 9 bases sitting between them.

V gene TRBV20-1 combines with J gene TRBJ1-1, with TRBD1 matching over 12 bases. The CDR3 is made up of 15 amino acids. The ends lost 5 bases at V and 7 bases at J; junction bases unmatched: 11. Per the germline V gene, CDR1 is DFQATT and CDR2 is SNEGSKA (reference sequence). The CDR3 DNA follows: TGCAGTGCTGAATCGGGACAGGGGGCGGTTGGTGAAGCTTTCTTT. It codes for CSAESGQGAVGEAFF.

The chain links TRBV5-5 to TRBJ1-4; D perhaps matches TRBD1 (6 bases). Per the germline V gene, CDR1 is SGHKS and CDR2 is YYEKEE (reference sequence). The CDR3 is 15 amino acids. Trimming shortened V by 0 bases and J by 5 bases, and 11 bases separated the two germline ends. The CDR3 is CASSLGGRGNEKLFF. The CDR3 DNA reads as TGTGCCAGCAGCTTGGGGGGGCGAGGGAATGAAAAACTGTTTTTT.

This clonotype was recorded many times. The chain joins TRBV4-1 to TRBJ2-7; D is uncertain. CDR1 and CDR2 (germline): MGHRA, YSYEKL. Trimming stripped 3 bases from V and 7 bases from J, with 10 bases between. The CDR3 runs to 12 residues. CDR3 in amino acids: CASSQPYGEQYF. The DNA of the CDR3 is TGCGCCAGCAGCCAGCCGTACGGGGAGCAGTACTTC.

This clonotype was seen ten or more times. This rearrangement joins TRBV5-6 to TRBJ2-3; 10 bases fit TRBD1. V shed 4 bases, J shed 4 bases, and the junction held 6 bases outside the gene matches. The CDR3 loop spans 15 amino acids. Germline lookup yields CDR1 SGHDT and CDR2 YYEEEE. The CDR3, as DNA: TGTGCCAGCAGCCCCTGGACAGGGGGATCAGATACGCAGTATTTT. This encodes CASSPWTGGSDTQYF.

This clonotype has at least ten counts. CDR3 amino acids: CASSLEYTGELFF. CDR3 DNA: TGTGCCAGCAGCTTAGAATACACCGGGGAGCTGTTTTTT. The chain is built from TRBV11-2 and TRBJ2-2; D remains ambiguous. This CDR3 comprises 13 residues. V lost 0 bases and J 3 bases, leaving 2 bases between the germline ends. From germline, CDR1 is SGHAT and CDR2 FQNNGV.

This clonotype was observed a few times. The J gene is TRBJ2-6, the V gene TRBV5-1; tentatively, D is TRBD1 (6 bases). Trimming removed 6 bases at V and 0 bases at J, with 13 bases between. The CDR3 covers 16 residues. Germline CDR1 and CDR2: SGHRS and YFSETQ. The CDR3 DNA is TGCGCCAGCATGTTCCAGGGGAGCTCTGGGGCCAACGTCCTGACTTTC. This sequence encodes CASMFQGSSGANVLTF.

This clonotype was detected a few times. The V gene is TRBV4-2, the J gene TRBJ2-7; 9 nucleotides match TRBD2. CDR1 is LGHNA, CDR2 YNFKEQ, per germline. The CDR3 runs to 17 residues. V lost 1 base and J lost 2; bases outside the gene matches: 9. CDR3 protein: CASSQVHLAGQPYEQYF. CDR3 nucleotide sequence: TGTGCCAGCAGCCAAGTCCATCTAGCGGGGCAGCCCTACGAGCAGTACTTC.

This clonotype was observed many times. The chain carries TRBV11-2 and TRBJ2-5, with D hard to call. CDR3 length: 15 residues. V was cut by 4 bases and J by 3 bases, with 15 bases left in between. Germline values: CDR1 SGHAT, CDR2 FQNNGV. For the CDR3, the DNA is TGTGCCAGCAGCTCCCGGCCAGCGTTAGAAGAGACCCAGTACTTC. Amino acids: CASSSRPALEETQYF.

This clonotype was seen a handful of times. This chain connects TRBV7-6 to TRBJ1-5; D might be TRBD1 (5 bases). The CDR3 totals 16 residues. V was clipped by 3 bases and J by 0 bases, with 12 bases between them. CDR1 SGHVS and CDR2 FNYEAQ come from the germline V gene. The CDR3 region is CASSFGAGYSNQPQHF. The CDR3 coding sequence is TGTGCCAGCAGCTTCGGGGCGGGTTATAGCAATCAGCCCCAGCATTTT.

The V and J genes are TRBV6-6 and TRBJ2-5, with D possibly TRBD2 on 5 matching bases. The CDR3 loop spans 11 amino acids. Trimming took 8 bases from V and 5 from J, leaving 9 bases between them. The germline V gene has CDR1 MNHNY and CDR2 SVGAGI (reference sequence). This CDR3 reads CASLAMETQYF. CDR3 bases: TGTGCCAGCCTAGCCATGGAGACCCAGTACTTC.

This clonotype was counted only a few times. The chain combines TRBV7-8 with TRBJ2-7; D is undetermined. V shed 4 bases and J shed 0 bases, with 13 bases lying between them. This CDR3 spans 15 amino acids. Germline V CDR1 and CDR2: SGHVS, FQNEAQ. DNA of the CDR3: TGTGCCAGCAGCTCCTCAAGGATCTTCTCCTACGAGCAGTACTTC. Translated: CASSSSRIFSYEQYF.

This clonotype has more than one count but fewer than ten. Here the CDR3 reads CASSGPTGGDETQYF. The CDR3 coding sequence is TGTGCCAGCAGCGGCCCGACAGGGGGCGACGAGACCCAGTACTTC. The chain is built from TRBV5-5 and TRBJ2-5, with 10 bases fitting TRBD1. Trimming removed 4 bases from V and 5 bases from J; junction bases left unmatched: 8. The germline V gene has CDR1 SGHKS and CDR2 YYEKEE (reference sequence). This CDR3 is built from 15 residues.

There are many counts of this clonotype. The J gene is TRBJ2-7, the V gene TRBV4-3, with D tentatively TRBD1 (6 bases). V lost 4 bases and J 0 bases, leaving 22 bases between the germline ends. The length of the CDR3 is 18 residues. Germline values: CDR1 LGHNA, CDR2 YSLEER. DNA of the CDR3: TGCGCCAGCAGCCGTTTCCCCCTCGGCACAGGGAGCTCCTACGAGCAGTACTTC. Protein: CASSRFPLGTGSSYEQYF.

Many counts were recorded for this clonotype. The chain links TRBV6-2 or TRBV6-3 to TRBJ1-5; tentatively, D is TRBD1 (5 bases). The CDR3 spans 15 residues. V was pared by 8 bases and J by 4 bases, with 18 bases between. Germline loops: CDR1 MNHEY, CDR2 SVGEGT. The CDR3 DNA follows: TGTGCCAGCGGGGAAACCCGACAGAATAATCAGCCCCAGCATTTT. It yields the protein CASGETRQNNQPQHF.

V is TRBV29-1 and J is TRBJ2-6; D might be TRBD1 (5 bases). In germline, CDR1 is SQVTM, CDR2 ANQGSEA. The CDR3 has 16 residues. V dropped 4 bases and J dropped 1 base, with 14 bases sitting between them. CDR3 loop: CSVVVFQGSGANVLTF. As DNA, the CDR3 is TGCAGCGTTGTCGTCTTTCAGGGATCTGGGGCCAACGTCCTGACTTTC.

The rearrangement joins TRBV6-1 to TRBJ2-7; 11 positions match TRBD1. Looked up from germline, CDR1 is MNHNS and CDR2 is SASEGT. After removal of 6 bases from V and 4 bases from J, the junction contained 5 bases not matched to a gene. The CDR3 loop spans 14 amino acids. The CDR3 nucleotides are TGTGCCAGCAGAAAGGGACAGGGGGGGTACGAGCAGTACTTC. This translates into CASRKGQGGYEQYF.

This chain joins TRBV11-2 and TRBJ1-1; TRBD1 matches 8 bases. Losses at the gene ends were 4 bases for V and 6 bases for J; bases not matched to a gene: 10. The CDR3 has 15 residues. The germline gives CDR1 SGHAT, CDR2 FQNNGV. CDR3 loop: CASSSRRTGLAEAFF. The CDR3 DNA is TGTGCCAGCAGCTCCCGACGGACAGGGTTGGCTGAAGCTTTCTTT.